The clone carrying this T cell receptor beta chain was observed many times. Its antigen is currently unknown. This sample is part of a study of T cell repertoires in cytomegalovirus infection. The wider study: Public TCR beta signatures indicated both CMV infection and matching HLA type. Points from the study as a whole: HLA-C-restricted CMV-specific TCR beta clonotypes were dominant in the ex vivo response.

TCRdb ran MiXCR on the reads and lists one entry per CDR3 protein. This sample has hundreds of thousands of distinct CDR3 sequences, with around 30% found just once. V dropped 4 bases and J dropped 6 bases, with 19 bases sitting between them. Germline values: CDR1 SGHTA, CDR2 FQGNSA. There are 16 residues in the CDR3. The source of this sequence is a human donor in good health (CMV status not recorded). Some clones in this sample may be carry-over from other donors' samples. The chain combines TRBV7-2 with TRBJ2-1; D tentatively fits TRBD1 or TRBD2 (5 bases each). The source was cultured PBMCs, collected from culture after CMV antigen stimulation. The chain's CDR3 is CASSSLGAVRGNEQFF. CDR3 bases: TGTGCCAGCAGCTCACTCGGGGCTGTGAGGGGCAATGAGCAGTTCTTC.